This is a list of T cell receptor beta chains from one sample in a study of T cell responses to AZD1222 COVID-19 vaccine. Clones were read by immunoSEQ multiplex PCR, and TCRdb kept only the in-frame ones, dropping some. The profile shows roughly 150,000 clones, 93% of them singletons. Specimen: peripheral blood, collected on day 0 of AZD1222 vaccination. The source is an adult in good health. Each CDR3 is given with its conserved first and last residue.

v_gene: TRBV30; j_gene: TRBJ1-4; CDR3aa: CALEEKPEKLFF
v_gene: TRBV28; j_gene: TRBJ2-3; CDR3aa: CASSLSAGGTDTQYF
v_gene: TRBV5-5; j_gene: TRBJ1-4; CDR3aa: CASSPLRRERDEKLFF
v_gene: TRBV21-1; j_gene: TRBJ2-5; CDR3aa: CASSKLRERRSDCEVETQYF
v_gene: TRBV7-9; j_gene: TRBJ2-2; CDR3aa: CASSSIRPRDLTNTGELFF
v_gene: TRBV19; j_gene: TRBJ1-5; CDR3aa: CASNLKFVSAHHQPQHF
v_gene: TRBV7-8; j_gene: TRBJ1-5; CDR3aa: CASSHMGGRGQPQHF
v_gene: TRBV7-3; j_gene: TRBJ2-3; CDR3aa: CASSPLAGSSTDTQYF
v_gene: TRBV5-1; j_gene: TRBJ1-4; CDR3aa: CASSLDSGRVNEKLFF
v_gene: TRBV9; j_gene: TRBJ2-1; CDR3aa: CASSVVQVRGGEQFF
v_gene: TRBV3-1/TRBV3-2; j_gene: TRBJ1-1; CDR3aa: CASSQIDSYTEAFF
v_gene: TRBV4-1; j_gene: TRBJ1-2; CDR3aa: CASRITGTGDGYTF
v_gene: TRBV3-1/TRBV3-2; j_gene: TRBJ1-1; CDR3aa: CASSLSLGSLEAFF
v_gene: TRBV27; j_gene: TRBJ1-6; CDR3aa: CASSSGGEDHF
v_gene: TRBV2; j_gene: TRBJ2-7; CDR3aa: CASSELDSYEQYF
v_gene: TRBV6-6; j_gene: TRBJ1-1; CDR3aa: CASSWDRRTEAFF
v_gene: TRBV5-8; j_gene: TRBJ1-1; CDR3aa: CASSLMGLGTEAFF
v_gene: TRBV18; j_gene: TRBJ1-1; CDR3aa: CASSLGGNTEAFF
v_gene: TRBV4-1; j_gene: TRBJ2-3; CDR3aa: CASSQDPGSGTDTQYF
v_gene: TRBV5-1; j_gene: TRBJ1-1; CDR3aa: CASSLVWGVNTEAFF
v_gene: TRBV6-2/TRBV6-3; j_gene: TRBJ1-5; CDR3aa: CASSPGLGGHQPQHF
v_gene: TRBV5-1; j_gene: TRBJ1-2; CDR3aa: CASSLAGGYGYTF
v_gene: TRBV18; j_gene: TRBJ1-3; CDR3aa: CASSPTGSRGNTIYF
v_gene: TRBV27; j_gene: TRBJ1-6; CDR3aa: CASRGGTGVNSPLHF
v_gene: TRBV30; j_gene: TRBJ2-7; CDR3aa: CAWRKSYEQYF
v_gene: TRBV7-6; j_gene: TRBJ1-1; CDR3aa: CASSLMGQLGTEAFF
v_gene: TRBV6-5; j_gene: TRBJ2-7; CDR3aa: CASKPAGGEYYEQYF
v_gene: TRBV20-1; j_gene: TRBJ2-7; CDR3aa: CSASDRLGEQYF
v_gene: TRBV19; j_gene: TRBJ2-7; CDR3aa: CASSIAGSADEQYF